This is a list of T cell receptor beta chains from one sample in a study of beta chain features in type 1 diabetes. Sequenced by immunoSEQ multiplex PCR; TCRdb stores in-frame clones only, minus some. Found here are 130,000 or so clones, roughly 10% of them singletons; the top ten hold around 0.79%. Sequenced sample: central memory CD4+ T cells from blood. The receptors here all came from a man younger than 45 with type 1 diabetes. CDR3s include the opening cysteine and the closing phenylalanine or tryptophan. The D gene is left open where the match is weak. Expanded clones are given a class, and other clones once, few, many or no size at all.

J gene,D gene,clone size,V gene,CDR3 protein,CDR3 DNA
TRBJ1-5,-,-,TRBV30,CAWSWGGDQPQHF,TGTGCCTGGAGTTGGGGCGGAGATCAGCCCCAGCATTTT
TRBJ2-3,-,-,TRBV11-2,CASSSTGEGDTQYF,TGTGCCAGCAGCTCGACAGGGGAGGGGGATACGCAGTATTTT
TRBJ2-6,-,few,TRBV5-1,CASSFEFPGANVLTF,TGCGCCAGCAGCTTCGAGTTCCCCGGGGCCAACGTCCTGACTTTC
TRBJ2-3,-,few,TRBV5-6,CASSHRGTDTQYF,TGTGCCAGCAGCCACCGAGGCACAGATACGCAGTATTTT
TRBJ2-1,TRBD2,-,TRBV30,CAAHPPASGYYNEQFF,TGTGCTGCCCACCCCCCGGCTAGCGGCTACTACAATGAGCAGTTCTTC
TRBJ1-6,TRBD1,-,TRBV5-6,CASSPWGGQGESPLHF,TGTGCCAGCAGCCCATGGGGCGGACAGGGGGAATCACCCCTCCACTTT
TRBJ1-5,TRBD1,-,TRBV7-8,CASTFSRDRGNQPQHF,TGTGCCAGCACCTTCAGCCGGGACAGGGGGAATCAGCCCCAGCATTTT
TRBJ1-3,-,few,TRBV30,CAWSRQGNTIYF,TGTGCCTGGAGTAGACAGGGAAACACCATATATTTT
TRBJ1-5,TRBD1,-,TRBV5-4,CASSSGTGRDQPQHF,TGTGCCAGCAGCAGCGGGACAGGACGGGATCAGCCCCAGCATTTT
TRBJ2-3,-,few,TRBV19,CASSERGHTDTQYF,TGTGCCAGTAGTGAGCGGGGACACACAGATACGCAGTATTTT
TRBJ1-2,-,-,TRBV4-1,CASSQPTASEGIGYGYTF,TGCGCCAGCAGCCAGCCAACAGCCTCGGAGGGGATCGGCTATGGCTACACCTTC
TRBJ2-7,TRBD2,-,TRBV15,CATSRGDLAGGYEQYF,TGTGCCACCAGCAGAGGTGATCTAGCGGGGGGGTACGAGCAGTACTTC
TRBJ2-3,TRBD2,few,TRBV29-1,CSVKTSGGTDTQYF,TGCAGCGTTAAAACCAGCGGGGGAACAGATACGCAGTATTTT
TRBJ2-1,TRBD2,few,TRBV25-1,CASRPGTSYNEQFF,TGTGCCAGCAGACCCGGGACTAGCTACAATGAGCAGTTCTTC
TRBJ2-3,-,few,TRBV7-9,CASSKWGQGQYF,TGTGCCAGCAGCAAGTGGGGCCAGGGGCAGTATTTT
TRBJ1-5,TRBD1,-,TRBV7-9,CASSRTGDGNQPQHF,TGTGCCAGCAGCCGGACAGGGGATGGCAATCAGCCCCAGCATTTT
TRBJ2-5,TRBD2,many,TRBV7-2,CASTGTSVETQYF,TGTGCCAGCACAGGGACTAGCGTCGAGACCCAGTACTTC
TRBJ2-1,TRBD1,few,TRBV9,CASSVRQGRYNEQFF,TGTGCCAGCAGCGTTAGACAGGGGAGGTACAATGAGCAGTTCTTC
TRBJ1-6,-,-,TRBV28,CATPGEFGSPLHF,TGTGCCACCCCGGGGGAGTTCGGTTCACCCCTCCACTTT
TRBJ2-7,-,few,TRBV18,CASSPTSGEQYF,TGTGCCAGCTCACCGACATCTGGCGAGCAGTACTTC
TRBJ2-7,-,few,TRBV27,CASSLRGLAADASYEQYF,TGTGCCAGCAGTTTAAGGGGTCTGGCCGCTGATGCCTCCTACGAGCAGTACTTC
TRBJ1-5,-,few,TRBV19,CASSIQTGSAQPQHF,TGTGCCAGTAGTATACAGACAGGTTCAGCGCAGCCCCAGCATTTT
TRBJ2-6,TRBD1,-,TRBV6-5,CASSRGRQGANVLTF,TGTGCCAGCAGCAGGGGACGACAGGGTGCCAACGTCCTGACTTTC
TRBJ1-4,-,few,TRBV29-1,CSVEDNEKLFF,TGCAGCGTAGAGGATAATGAAAAACTGTTTTTT
TRBJ1-6,-,-,TRBV6-6,CASSSAGSPLHF,TGTGCCAGCAGTTCCGCGGGATCACCCCTCCACTTT